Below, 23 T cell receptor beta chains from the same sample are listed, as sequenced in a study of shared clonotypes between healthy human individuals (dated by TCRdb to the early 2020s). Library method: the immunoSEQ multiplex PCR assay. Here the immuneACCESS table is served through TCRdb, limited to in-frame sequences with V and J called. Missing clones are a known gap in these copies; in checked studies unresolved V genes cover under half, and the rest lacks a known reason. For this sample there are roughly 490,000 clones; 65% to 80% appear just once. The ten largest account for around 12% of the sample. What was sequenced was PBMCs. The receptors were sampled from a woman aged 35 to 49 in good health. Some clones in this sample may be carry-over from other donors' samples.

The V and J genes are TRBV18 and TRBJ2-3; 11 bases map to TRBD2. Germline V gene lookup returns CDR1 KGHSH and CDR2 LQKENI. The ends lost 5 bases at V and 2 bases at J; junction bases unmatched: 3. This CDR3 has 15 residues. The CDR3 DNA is TGTGCCAGCTCAGCACTAGCGGGGGACACAGATACGCAGTATTTT. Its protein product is CASSALAGDTDTQYF.

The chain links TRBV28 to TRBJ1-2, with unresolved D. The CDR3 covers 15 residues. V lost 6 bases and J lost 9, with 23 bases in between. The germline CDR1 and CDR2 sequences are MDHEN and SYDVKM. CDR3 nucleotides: TGTGCCAGCAGGGTAAGGCTGTCCCCTTGGAGCAGCTACACCTTC. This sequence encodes CASRVRLSPWSSYTF.

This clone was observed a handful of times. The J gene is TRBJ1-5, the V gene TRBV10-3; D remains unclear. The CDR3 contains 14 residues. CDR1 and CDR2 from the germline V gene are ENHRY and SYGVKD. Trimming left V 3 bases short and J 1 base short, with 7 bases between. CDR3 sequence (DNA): TGTGCCATCAGTGAAGACATGAGCAATCAGCCCCAGCATTTT. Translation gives CAISEDMSNQPQHF.

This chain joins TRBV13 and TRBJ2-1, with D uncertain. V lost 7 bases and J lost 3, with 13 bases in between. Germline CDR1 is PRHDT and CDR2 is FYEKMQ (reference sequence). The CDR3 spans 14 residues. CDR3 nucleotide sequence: TGTGCCAGCACCAGCGACTCATACTACAATGAGCAGTTCTTC. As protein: CASTSDSYYNEQFF.

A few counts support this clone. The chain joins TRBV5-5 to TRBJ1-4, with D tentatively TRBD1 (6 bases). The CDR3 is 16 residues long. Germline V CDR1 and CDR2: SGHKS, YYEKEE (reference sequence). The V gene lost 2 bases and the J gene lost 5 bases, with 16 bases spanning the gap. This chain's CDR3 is CASSLHYRDRNEKLFF. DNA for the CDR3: TGTGCCAGCAGCTTACATTACAGGGATAGAAATGAAAAACTGTTTTTT. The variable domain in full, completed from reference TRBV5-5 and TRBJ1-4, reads DAGVTQSPTHLIKTRGQQVTLRCSPISGHKSVSWYQQVLGQGPQFIFQYYEKEERGRGNFPDRFSARQFPNYSSELNVNALLLGDSALYLCASSLHYRDRNEKLFFGSGTQLSVL.

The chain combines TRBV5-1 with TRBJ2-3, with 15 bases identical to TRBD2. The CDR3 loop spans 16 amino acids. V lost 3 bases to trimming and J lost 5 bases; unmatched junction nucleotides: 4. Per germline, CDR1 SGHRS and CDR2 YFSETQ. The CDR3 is CASSSGLAGGRDTQYF. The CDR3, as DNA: TGCGCCAGCAGCTCGGGACTAGCGGGAGGTAGAGATACGCAGTATTTT.

The CDR3 nucleotides are TGCGCCAGCAGCTTGGACCGGGACCTAGCGGACATTCAGTACTTC. It specifies CASSLDRDLADIQYF. The J gene is TRBJ2-4, the V gene TRBV5-1; 7 bases are shared with TRBD2. The CDR3 spans 15 residues. CDR1 and CDR2 from the germline V gene are SGHRS and YFSETQ. V lost 0 bases and J lost 8; bases outside the gene matches: 8.

The CDR3 region is CASSSRKQGTDTQYF. The CDR3 nucleotides are TGTGCCAGCAGCTCTCGCAAACAGGGCACAGATACGCAGTATTTT. The V gene is TRBV11-2, the J gene TRBJ2-3; maybe TRBD1 (5 bases). Germline V gene data show CDR1 as SGHAT and CDR2 as FQNNGV. The CDR3 contains 15 residues. V lost 4 bases and J 1 base, leaving 12 bases between the germline ends.

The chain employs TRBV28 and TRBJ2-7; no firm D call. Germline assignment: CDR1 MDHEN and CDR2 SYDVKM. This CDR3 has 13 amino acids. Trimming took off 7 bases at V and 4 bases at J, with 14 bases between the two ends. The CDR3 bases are TGTGCCAGCACCCTCCCAGGCGGATACGAGCAGTACTTC. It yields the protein CASTLPGGYEQYF.

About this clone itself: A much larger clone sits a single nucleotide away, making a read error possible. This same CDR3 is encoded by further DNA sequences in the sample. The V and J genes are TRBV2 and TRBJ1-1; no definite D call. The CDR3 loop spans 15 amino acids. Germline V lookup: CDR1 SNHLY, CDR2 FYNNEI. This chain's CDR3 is CASSRKSAMNTEAFF. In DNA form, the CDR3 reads TGTGCCAGCAGTCGAAAATCGGCCATGAACACTGAAGCATTCTTT.

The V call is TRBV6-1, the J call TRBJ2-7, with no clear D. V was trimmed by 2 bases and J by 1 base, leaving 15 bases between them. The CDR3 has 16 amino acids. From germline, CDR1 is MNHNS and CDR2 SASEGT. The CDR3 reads CASSETSRTLSYEQYF. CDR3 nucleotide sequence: TGTGCCAGCAGTGAAACTTCGCGGACCCTTTCCTACGAGCAGTACTTC.

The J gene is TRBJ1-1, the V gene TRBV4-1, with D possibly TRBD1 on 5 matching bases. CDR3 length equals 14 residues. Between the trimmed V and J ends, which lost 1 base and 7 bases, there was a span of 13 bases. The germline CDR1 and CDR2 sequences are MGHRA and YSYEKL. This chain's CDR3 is CASSQVRGYVEAFF. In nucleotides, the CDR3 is TGCGCCAGCAGCCAAGTGCGGGGGTATGTTGAAGCTTTCTTT.

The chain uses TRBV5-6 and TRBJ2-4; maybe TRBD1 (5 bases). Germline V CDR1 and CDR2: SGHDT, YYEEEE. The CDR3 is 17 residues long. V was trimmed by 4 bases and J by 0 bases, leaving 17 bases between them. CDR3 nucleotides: TGTGCCAGCAGCGACCAGGGCGGCACGCTAGCCAAAAACATTCAGTACTTC. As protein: CASSDQGGTLAKNIQYF.

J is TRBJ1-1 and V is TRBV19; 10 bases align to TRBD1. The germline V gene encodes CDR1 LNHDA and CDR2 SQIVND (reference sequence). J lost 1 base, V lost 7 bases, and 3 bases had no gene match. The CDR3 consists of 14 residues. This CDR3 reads CASIDRGRNTEAFF. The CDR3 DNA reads TGTGCCAGTATTGACAGGGGGCGGAACACTGAAGCTTTCTTT.

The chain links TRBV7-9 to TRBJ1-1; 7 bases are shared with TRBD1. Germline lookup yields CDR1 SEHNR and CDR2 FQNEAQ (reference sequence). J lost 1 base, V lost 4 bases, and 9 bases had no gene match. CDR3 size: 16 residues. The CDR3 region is CASSSRGTASNTEAFF. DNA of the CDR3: TGTGCCAGCAGCTCCCGGGGGACAGCGTCGAACACTGAAGCTTTCTTT.

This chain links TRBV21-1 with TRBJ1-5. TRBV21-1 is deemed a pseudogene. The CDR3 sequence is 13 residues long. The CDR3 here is CASSKKVDQPQHF. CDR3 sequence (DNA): TGTGCCAGCAGCAAAAAAGTGGACCAGCCCCAGCATTTT.

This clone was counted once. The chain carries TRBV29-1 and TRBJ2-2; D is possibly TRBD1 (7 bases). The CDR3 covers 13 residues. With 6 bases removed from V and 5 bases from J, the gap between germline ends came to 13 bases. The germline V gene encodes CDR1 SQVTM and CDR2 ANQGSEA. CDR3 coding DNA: TGCAGCGTCAACCAGGGGGGAACCGGGGAGCTGTTTTTT. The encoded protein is CSVNQGGTGELFF.

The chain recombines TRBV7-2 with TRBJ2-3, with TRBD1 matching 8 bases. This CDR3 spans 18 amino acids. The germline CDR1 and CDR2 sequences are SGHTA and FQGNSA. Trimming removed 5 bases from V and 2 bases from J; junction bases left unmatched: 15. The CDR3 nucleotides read TGTGCCAGCAGCCCACAGGGGGTAATAACTTTTATCACAGATACGCAGTATTTT. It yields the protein CASSPQGVITFITDTQYF.

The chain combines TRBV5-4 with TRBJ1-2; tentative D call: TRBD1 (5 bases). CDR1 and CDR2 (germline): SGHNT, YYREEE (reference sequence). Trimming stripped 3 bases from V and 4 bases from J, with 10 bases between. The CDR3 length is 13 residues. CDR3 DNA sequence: TGTGCCAGCAGCTCGGGACGGATCTATGGCTACACCTTC. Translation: CASSSGRIYGYTF.

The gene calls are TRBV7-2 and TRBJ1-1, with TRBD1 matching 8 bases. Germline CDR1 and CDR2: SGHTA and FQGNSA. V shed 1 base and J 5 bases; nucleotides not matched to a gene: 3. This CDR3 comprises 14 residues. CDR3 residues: CASSLDQGATEAFF. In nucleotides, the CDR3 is TGTGCCAGCAGCTTAGACCAGGGGGCTACTGAAGCTTTCTTT.

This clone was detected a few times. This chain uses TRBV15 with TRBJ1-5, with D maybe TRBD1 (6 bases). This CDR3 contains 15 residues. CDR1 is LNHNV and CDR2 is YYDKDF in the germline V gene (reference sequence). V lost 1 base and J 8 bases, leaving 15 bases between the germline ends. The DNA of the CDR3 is TGTGCCACCAGCAGAGGTATACAGGGTGGGGAGCCCCAGCATTTT. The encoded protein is CATSRGIQGGEPQHF.

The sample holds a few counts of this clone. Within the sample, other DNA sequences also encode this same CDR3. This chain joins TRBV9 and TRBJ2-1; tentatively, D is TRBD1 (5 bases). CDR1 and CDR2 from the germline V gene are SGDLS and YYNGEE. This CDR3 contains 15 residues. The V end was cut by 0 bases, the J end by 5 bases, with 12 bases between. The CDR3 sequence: CASSVGQGLHNEQFF. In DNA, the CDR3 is TGTGCCAGCAGCGTAGGCCAGGGTTTACACAATGAGCAGTTCTTC.

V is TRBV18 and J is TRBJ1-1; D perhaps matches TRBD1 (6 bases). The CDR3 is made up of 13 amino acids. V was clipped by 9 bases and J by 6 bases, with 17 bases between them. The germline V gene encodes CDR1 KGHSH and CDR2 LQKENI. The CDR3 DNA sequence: TGTGCCAGTTCGGGGACATATGGAGCTGAAGCTTTCTTT. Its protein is CASSGTYGAEAFF.